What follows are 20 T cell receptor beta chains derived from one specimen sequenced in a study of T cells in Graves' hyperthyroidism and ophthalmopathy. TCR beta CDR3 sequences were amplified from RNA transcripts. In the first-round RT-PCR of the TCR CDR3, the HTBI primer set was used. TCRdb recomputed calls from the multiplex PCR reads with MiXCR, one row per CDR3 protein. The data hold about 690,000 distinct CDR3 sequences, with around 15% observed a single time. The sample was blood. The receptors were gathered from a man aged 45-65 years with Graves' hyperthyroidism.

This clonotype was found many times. The CDR3 nucleotides read TGTGCCAGCAGTTACATGCAGTCAACTAATGAAAAACTGTTTTTT. This translates into CASSYMQSTNEKLFF. V is TRBV6-6 and J is TRBJ1-4; D uncertain. The germline CDR1 and CDR2 sequences are MNHNY and SVGAGI (reference sequence). With 2 bases removed from V and 0 bases from J, the gap between germline ends came to 7 bases. There are 15 residues in the CDR3.

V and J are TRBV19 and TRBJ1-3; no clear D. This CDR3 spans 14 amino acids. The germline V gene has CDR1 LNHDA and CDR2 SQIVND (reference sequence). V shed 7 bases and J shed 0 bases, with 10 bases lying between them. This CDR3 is CASKRFSSGNTIYF. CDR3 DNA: TGTGCCAGTAAGAGATTCTCCTCTGGAAACACCATATATTTT.

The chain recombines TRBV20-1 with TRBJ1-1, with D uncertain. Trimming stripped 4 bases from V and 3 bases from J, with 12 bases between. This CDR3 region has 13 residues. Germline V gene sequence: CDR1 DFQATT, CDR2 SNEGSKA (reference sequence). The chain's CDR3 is CSAILGQDTEAFF. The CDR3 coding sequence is TGCAGTGCTATACTCGGGCAGGACACTGAAGCTTTCTTT.

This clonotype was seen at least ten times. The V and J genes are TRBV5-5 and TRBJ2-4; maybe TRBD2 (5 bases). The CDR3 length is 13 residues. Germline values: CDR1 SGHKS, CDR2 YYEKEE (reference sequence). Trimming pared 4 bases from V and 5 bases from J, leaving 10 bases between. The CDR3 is CASSAGIENIQYF. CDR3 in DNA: TGTGCCAGCAGCGCCGGGATAGAAAACATTCAGTACTTC. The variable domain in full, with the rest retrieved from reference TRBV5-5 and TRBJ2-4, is DAGVTQSPTHLIKTRGQQVTLRCSPISGHKSVSWYQQVLGQGPQFIFQYYEKEERGRGNFPDRFSARQFPNYSSELNVNALLLGDSALYLCASSAGIENIQYFGAGTRLSVL.

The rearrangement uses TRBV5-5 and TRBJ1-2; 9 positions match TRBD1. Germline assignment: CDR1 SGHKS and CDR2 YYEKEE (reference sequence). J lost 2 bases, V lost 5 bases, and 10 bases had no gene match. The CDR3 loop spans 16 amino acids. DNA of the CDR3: TGTGCCAGCAGTTTCGGACAGGGGTTGGTAAACTATGGCTACACCTTC. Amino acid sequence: CASSFGQGLVNYGYTF. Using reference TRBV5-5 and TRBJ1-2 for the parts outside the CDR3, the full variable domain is DAGVTQSPTHLIKTRGQQVTLRCSPISGHKSVSWYQQVLGQGPQFIFQYYEKEERGRGNFPDRFSARQFPNYSSELNVNALLLGDSALYLCASSFGQGLVNYGYTFGSGTRLTVV.

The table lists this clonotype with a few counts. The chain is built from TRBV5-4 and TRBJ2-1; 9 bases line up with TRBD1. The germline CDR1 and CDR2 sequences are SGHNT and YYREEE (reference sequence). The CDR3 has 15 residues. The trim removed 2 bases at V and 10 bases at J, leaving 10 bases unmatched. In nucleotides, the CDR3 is TGTGCCAGCAGCTTACCGGGACAGGGCTCTTGGGAGCAGTTCTTC. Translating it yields CASSLPGQGSWEQFF.

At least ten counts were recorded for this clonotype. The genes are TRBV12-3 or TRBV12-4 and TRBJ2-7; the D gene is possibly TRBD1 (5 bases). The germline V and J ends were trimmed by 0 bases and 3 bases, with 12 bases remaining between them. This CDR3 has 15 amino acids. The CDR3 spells CASSLAVEGVYEQYF. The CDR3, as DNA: TGTGCCAGCAGTTTAGCGGTGGAAGGGGTCTACGAGCAGTACTTC.

The CDR3 coding sequence is TGTGCCTGGGGGATTGTACAGGGGGTAACTTTCTTT. Translating it yields CAWGIVQGVTFF. This chain uses TRBV30 with TRBJ1-1, with 8 bases matching TRBD1. Germline assignment: CDR1 GTSNPN and CDR2 SVGIG (reference sequence). The CDR3 runs to 12 residues. V shed 5 bases, J shed 12 bases, and the junction held 11 bases outside the gene matches.

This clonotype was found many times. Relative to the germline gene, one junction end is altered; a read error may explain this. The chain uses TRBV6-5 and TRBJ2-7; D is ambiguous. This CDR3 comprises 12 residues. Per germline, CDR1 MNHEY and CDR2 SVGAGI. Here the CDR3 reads CASSYWGAEQYF. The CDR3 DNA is TGTGCCAGCAGCTACTGGGGTGCCGAGCAGTACTTC.

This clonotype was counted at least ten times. CDR3 coding DNA: TGTGCCAGCAAGGGACAGGGGGGAAACACCGGGGAGCTGTTTTTT. This sequence encodes CASKGQGGNTGELFF. The V call is TRBV2, the J call TRBJ2-2, with 11 bases identical to TRBD1. Germline lookup yields CDR1 SNHLY and CDR2 FYNNEI. The CDR3 sequence is 15 residues long. Trimming at V came to 7 bases and at J to 2 bases, leaving 3 bases not matched to a gene.

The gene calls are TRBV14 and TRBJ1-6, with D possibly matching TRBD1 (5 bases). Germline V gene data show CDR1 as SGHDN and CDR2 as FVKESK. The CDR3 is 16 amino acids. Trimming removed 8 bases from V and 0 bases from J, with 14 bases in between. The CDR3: CASRPEGSSYNSPLHF. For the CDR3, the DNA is TGTGCCAGCCGACCGGAGGGGAGCTCCTATAATTCACCCCTCCACTTT.

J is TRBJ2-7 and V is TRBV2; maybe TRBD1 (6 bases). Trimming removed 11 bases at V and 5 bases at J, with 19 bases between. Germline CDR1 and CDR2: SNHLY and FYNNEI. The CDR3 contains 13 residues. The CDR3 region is CAERGSGLDEQYF. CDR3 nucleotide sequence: TGTGCCGAGAGGGGGTCGGGCCTGGACGAGCAGTACTTC.

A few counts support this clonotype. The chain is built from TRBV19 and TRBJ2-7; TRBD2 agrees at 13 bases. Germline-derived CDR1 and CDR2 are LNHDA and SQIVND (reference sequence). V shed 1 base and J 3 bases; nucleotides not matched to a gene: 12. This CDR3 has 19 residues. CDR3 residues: CASSIGSTGGLAGIYEQYF. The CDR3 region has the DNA TGTGCCAGTAGTATAGGTTCGACAGGGGGACTAGCGGGAATCTACGAGCAGTACTTC.

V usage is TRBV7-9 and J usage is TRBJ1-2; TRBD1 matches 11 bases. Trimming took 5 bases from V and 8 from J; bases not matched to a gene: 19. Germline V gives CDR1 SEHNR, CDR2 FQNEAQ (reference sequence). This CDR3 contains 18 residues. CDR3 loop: CASSNPSGTGGRTGGYTF. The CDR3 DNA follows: TGTGCCAGCAGCAACCCCTCCGGGACAGGGGGTCGGACGGGCGGCTACACCTTC.

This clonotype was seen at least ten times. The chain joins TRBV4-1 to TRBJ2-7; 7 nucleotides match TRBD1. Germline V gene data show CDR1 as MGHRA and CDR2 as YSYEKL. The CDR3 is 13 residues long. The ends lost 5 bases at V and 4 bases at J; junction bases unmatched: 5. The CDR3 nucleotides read TGCGCCAGCAGCTACCGGGACAGTTACGAGCAGTACTTC. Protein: CASSYRDSYEQYF.

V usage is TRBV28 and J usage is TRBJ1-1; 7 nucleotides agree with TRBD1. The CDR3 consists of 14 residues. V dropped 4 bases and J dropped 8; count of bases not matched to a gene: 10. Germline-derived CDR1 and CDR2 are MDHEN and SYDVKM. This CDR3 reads CASSYPKGGAEAFF. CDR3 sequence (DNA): TGTGCCAGCAGTTATCCTAAAGGGGGCGCGGAAGCTTTCTTT.

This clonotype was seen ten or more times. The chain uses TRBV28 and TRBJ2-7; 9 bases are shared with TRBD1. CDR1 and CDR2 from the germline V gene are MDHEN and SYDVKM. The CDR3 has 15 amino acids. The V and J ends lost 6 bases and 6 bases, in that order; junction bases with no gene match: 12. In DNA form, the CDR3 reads TGTGCCAGCAGATCTACAGGGGGCTCGGTGGCCGAGCAGTACTTC. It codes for CASRSTGGSVAEQYF.

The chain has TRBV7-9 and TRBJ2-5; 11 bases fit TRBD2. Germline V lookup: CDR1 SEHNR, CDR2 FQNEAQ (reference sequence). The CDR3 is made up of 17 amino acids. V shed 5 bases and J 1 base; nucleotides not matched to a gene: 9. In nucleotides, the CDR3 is TGTGCCAGCAGCGCGCCGGCTAGCGGGAGGTTCCAAGAGACCCAGTACTTC. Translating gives CASSAPASGRFQETQYF. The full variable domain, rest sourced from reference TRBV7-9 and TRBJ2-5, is DTGVSQNPRHKITKRGQNVTFRCDPISEHNRLYWYRQTLGQGPEFLTYFQNEAQLEKSRLLSDRFSAERPKGSFSTLEIQRTEQGDSAMYLCASSAPASGRFQETQYFGPGTRLLVL.

Here the CDR3 DNA reads TGTGCCAGCAGTGAAGACACAGCTGGAGCTTTCTTT. It is translated as CASSEDTAGAFF. The gene calls are TRBV2 and TRBJ1-1; no clear D gene. Germline V CDR1 and CDR2: SNHLY, FYNNEI. Trimming took off 1 base at V and 10 bases at J, with 10 bases between the two ends. The CDR3 extends over 12 amino acids.

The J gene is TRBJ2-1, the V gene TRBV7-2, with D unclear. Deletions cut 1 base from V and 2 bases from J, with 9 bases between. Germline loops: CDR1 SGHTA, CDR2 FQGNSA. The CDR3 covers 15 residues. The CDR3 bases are TGTGCCAGCAGCTTAGACTCGAGTACCTACAATGAGCAGTTCTTC. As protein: CASSLDSSTYNEQFF.